This T cell receptor (beta chain) is drawn from a study of blood T cell repertoires in COVID-19. There are 15 residues in the CDR3. V lost 1 base to trimming and J lost 3 bases, with 10 bases between them. Germline CDR1 MDHEN, CDR2 SYDVKM. TCRdb's table, derived via immunoSEQ multiplex PCR, lists solely in-frame clones and lacks some. This sample yields some 170,000 clones, of which about 81% are seen a single time; about 8% belongs to the top ten. This clone has at least ten counts. The sequence was collected from a woman in her 70s with acute or convalescent COVID-19. Sequencing was carried out using peripheral blood. The gene calls are TRBV28 and TRBJ1-5, with unresolved D. The CDR3 DNA is TGTGCCAGCAGTTTATTAGTACTTAACAATCAGCCCCAGCATTTT. Translation: CASSLLVLNNQPQHF.